Presented here are 11 T cell receptor beta chains from one specimen sequenced in a study of response to subunit inactivated influenza vaccine. MiXCR, run by TCRdb on the RT-PCR reads, gives a single entry per CDR3 protein. This repertoire shows fewer than 600,000 distinct CDR3 sequences, under 8.5% found once; its top ten account for about 12%. The material was PBMCs from blood, obtained roughly 24 months after vaccination. These receptors all stem from a man aged 45-69 years who received an inactivated influenza vaccine.

In its sample, this clonotype was seen a few times. The chain combines TRBV6-1 with TRBJ1-1; 7 positions agree with TRBD1. Germline V gene lookup returns CDR1 MNHNS and CDR2 SASEGT. This CDR3 comprises 16 residues. Trimming cost V 6 bases and J 2 bases; bases outside gene matches: 12. CDR3 sequence: CASRTRQGRKNTEAFF. Written as DNA, the CDR3 is TGTGCCAGCAGAACCCGACAGGGACGGAAAAACACTGAAGCTTTCTTT.

This clonotype was detected a few times. CDR3 DNA sequence: TGTGCCAGCAGCTTAAAAGGGATGAACACTGAAGCTTTCTTT. Protein sequence: CASSLKGMNTEAFF. The genes are TRBV7-9 and TRBJ1-1; D ambiguous. Looked up from germline, CDR1 is SEHNR and CDR2 is FQNEAQ (reference sequence). CDR3 length: 14 residues. Trimming left V 2 bases short and J 0 bases short, with 7 bases between.

The chain is built from TRBV21-1 and TRBJ1-2. TRBV21-1 corresponds to a pseudogene. This CDR3 region has 18 residues. In DNA form, the CDR3 reads TGTGCCAGCAGCGACCCTTGGGGGTGGGCGAATTTCTACTATGGCTACACCTTC. Its protein is CASSDPWGWANFYYGYTF.

The chain carries TRBV7-2 and TRBJ2-7; D unclear. Germline V gene lookup returns CDR1 SGHTA and CDR2 FQGNSA. The V gene lost 2 bases and the J gene lost 4 bases, with 15 bases spanning the gap. This CDR3 is 15 amino acids long. CDR3 loop: CASSLSNQVSYEQYF. In nucleotides, the CDR3 is TGTGCCAGCAGCTTAAGCAACCAGGTTTCGTACGAGCAGTACTTC.

This clonotype was counted only a few times. J is TRBJ1-1 and V is TRBV29-1; D is ambiguous. The CDR3 runs to 12 residues. Germline-derived CDR1 and CDR2 are SQVTM and ANQGSEA. V shed 7 bases and J shed 4 bases, with 13 bases lying between them. DNA for the CDR3: TGCAGCGCCGGGAGGGCGAGCACTGAAGCTTTCTTT. It specifies CSAGRASTEAFF.

The CDR3 here is CSARDARQEQYF. CDR3 in DNA: TGCAGTGCTAGAGACGCACGACAGGAGCAGTACTTC. This chain links TRBV20-1 with TRBJ2-7; a possible D gene is TRBD1 (5 bases). The germline CDR1 and CDR2 sequences are DFQATT and SNEGSKA (reference sequence). V lost 0 bases and J lost 7, with 10 bases in between. CDR3 length: 12 amino acids.

This chain links TRBV14 with TRBJ1-4; no definite D call. This CDR3 contains 12 residues. With 4 bases removed from V and 8 bases from J, the gap between germline ends came to 8 bases. Germline V gene sequence: CDR1 SGHDN, CDR2 FVKESK. The CDR3 DNA is TGTGCCAGCAGCCTCCGGGGAGAAAAACTGTTTTTT. This sequence encodes CASSLRGEKLFF.

This clonotype appeared a few times. The chain couples TRBV29-1 to TRBJ1-5, with D unresolved. The CDR3 is made up of 14 amino acids. With 4 bases removed from V and 0 bases from J, the gap between germline ends came to 10 bases. Germline V gives CDR1 SQVTM, CDR2 ANQGSEA. The CDR3 DNA follows: TGCAGCGTTGCGGTCACTAATAGCAATCAGCCCCAGCATTTT. Encoded protein: CSVAVTNSNQPQHF.

The chain links TRBV4-2 to TRBJ1-5; 10 bases are a match to TRBD1. With V trimmed by 1 base and J by 5 bases, 2 bases remained unmatched. The CDR3 has 15 residues. The germline gives CDR1 LGHNA, CDR2 YNFKEQ. The CDR3 DNA is TGTGCCAGCAGCCAAGGACAGGGGGCTGATCAGCCCCAGCATTTT. Translated, it gives CASSQGQGADQPQHF.

This clonotype was found many times. The rearrangement joins TRBV5-6 to TRBJ2-7, with TRBD2 identical over 10 bases. With V trimmed by 2 bases and J by 0 bases, 2 bases remained unmatched. Germline assignment: CDR1 SGHDT and CDR2 YYEEEE. This CDR3 region has 15 residues. The CDR3 DNA sequence: TGTGCCAGCAGCTTATTAGCGGGAGGCTCCTACGAGCAGTACTTC. Protein: CASSLLAGGSYEQYF.

This clonotype was observed many times. The chain links TRBV5-1 to TRBJ2-2, with TRBD1 identical over 8 bases. Germline loops: CDR1 SGHRS, CDR2 YFSETQ. This CDR3 is 15 amino acids long. The ends lost 3 bases at V and 4 bases at J; junction bases unmatched: 5. CDR3 nucleotide sequence: TGCGCCAGCAGCTCCGGACAGGGTAGCACCGGGGAGCTGTTTTTT. Translating it yields CASSSGQGSTGELFF. Looking up the rest from reference TRBV5-1 and TRBJ2-2 gives the full variable domain: KAGVTQTPRYLIKTRGQQVTLSCSPISGHRSVSWYQQTPGQGLQFLFEYFSETQRNKGNFPGRFSGRQFSNSRSEMNVSTLELGDSALYLCASSSGQGSTGELFFGEGSRLTVL.